This entry is about one T cell receptor beta chain. Method: immunoSEQ multiplex PCR; TCRdb's copy keeps in-frame clones and lacks some. The sample has 300,000 to 350,000 clones; more than 90% are singletons. Germline CDR1 and CDR2: SGHRS and YFSETQ. The CDR3 is 17 amino acids. Germline trimming cut 4 bases from V and 1 base from J; bases unmatched to any gene: 10. These data originate in a study of blood T cell repertoires in COVID-19. Study overall: Acute-phase and convalescent COVID-19 samples originated in the United States, Italy and Spain. T cells, B-cell-depleted T cells, or PBMCs provided the cDNA or gDNA that served as material.

The sequence was collected from a woman in her twenties or thirties who had been exposed to COVID-19. The sequencing sample was made of PBMCs or T cells enriched from blood (not recorded which). The chain is built from TRBV5-1 and TRBJ2-3; 9 positions match TRBD2. The CDR3: CASSPSTLAGRTDTQYF. Here the CDR3 DNA reads TGCGCCAGCAGCCCTTCAACCCTAGCGGGGCGCACAGATACGCAGTATTTT. The entire variable domain, with the rest obtained from reference TRBV5-1 and TRBJ2-3, is as follows: KAGVTQTPRYLIKTRGQQVTLSCSPISGHRSVSWYQQTPGQGLQFLFEYFSETQRNKGNFPGRFSGRQFSNSRSEMNVSTLELGDSALYLCASSPSTLAGRTDTQYFGPGTRLTVL.